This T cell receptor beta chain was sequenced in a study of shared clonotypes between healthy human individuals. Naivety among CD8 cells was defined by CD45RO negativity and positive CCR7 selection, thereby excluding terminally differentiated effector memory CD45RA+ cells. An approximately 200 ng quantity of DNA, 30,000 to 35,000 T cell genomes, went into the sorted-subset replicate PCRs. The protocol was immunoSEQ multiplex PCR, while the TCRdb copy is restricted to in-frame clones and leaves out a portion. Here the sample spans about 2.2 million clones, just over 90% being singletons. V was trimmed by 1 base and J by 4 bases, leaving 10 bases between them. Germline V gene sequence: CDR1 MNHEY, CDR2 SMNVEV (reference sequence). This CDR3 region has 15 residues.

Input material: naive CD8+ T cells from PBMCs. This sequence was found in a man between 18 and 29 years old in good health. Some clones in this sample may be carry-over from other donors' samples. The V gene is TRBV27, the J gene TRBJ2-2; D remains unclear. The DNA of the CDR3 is TGTGCCAGCAGTTTATTAGGTGGGGTCACCGGGGAGCTGTTTTTT. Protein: CASSLLGGVTGELFF.